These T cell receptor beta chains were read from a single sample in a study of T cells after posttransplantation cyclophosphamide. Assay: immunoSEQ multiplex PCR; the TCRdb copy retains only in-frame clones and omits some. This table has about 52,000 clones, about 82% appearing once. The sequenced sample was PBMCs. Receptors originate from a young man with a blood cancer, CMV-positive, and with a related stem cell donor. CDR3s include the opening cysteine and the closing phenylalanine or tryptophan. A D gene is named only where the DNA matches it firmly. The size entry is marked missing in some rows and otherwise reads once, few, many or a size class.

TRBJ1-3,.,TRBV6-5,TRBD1,TGTGCCAGCAGTCCGACAGGGCCTGGAAACACCATATATTTT,CASSPTGPGNTIYF
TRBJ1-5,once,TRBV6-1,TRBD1,TGTGCCAGCAGCTTAAAGGGACAGGGCAATCAGCCCCAGCATTTT,CASSLKGQGNQPQHF
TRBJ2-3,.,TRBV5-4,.,TGTGCCAGCACCGTCCCCCCAGGGACTCAGGCTATGGATACGCAGTATTTT,CASTVPPGTQAMDTQYF
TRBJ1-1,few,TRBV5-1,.,TGCGCCAGCAGCTTGGCGGGGACTCATCCCGCGATAAACACTGAAGCTTTCTTT,CASSLAGTHPAINTEAFF
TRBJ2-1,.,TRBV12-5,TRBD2,TGTGCTAGTGGTCCCGGTTTCGAAGCCGGGACTAAGGAGCAGTTCTTC,CASGPGFEAGTKEQFF
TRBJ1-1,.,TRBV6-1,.,TGTGCCAGCAGTAACAGTGCCCTGAACACTGAAGCTTTCTTT,CASSNSALNTEAFF
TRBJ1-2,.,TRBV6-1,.,TGTGCCAGCAGTGAAGGGACAGCAGCTAACTATGGCTACACCTTC,CASSEGTAANYGYTF
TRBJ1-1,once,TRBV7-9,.,TGTGCCAGCAGCTTAGAGGAGAGCACTGAAGCTTTCTTT,CASSLEESTEAFF
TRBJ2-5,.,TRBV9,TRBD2,TGTGCCAGCAGCGTAGGTACTAGCGGAACGGAGACCCAGTACTTC,CASSVGTSGTETQYF
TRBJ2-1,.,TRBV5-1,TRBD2,TGCGCCAGCAGCTTGGGGCTAGCGGGAGGGCCCGATGAGCAGTTCTTC,CASSLGLAGGPDEQFF
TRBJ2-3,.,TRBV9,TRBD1,TGTGCCAGCAGCGTGACCCCAGGGGGCGCAACAGATACGCAGTATTTT,CASSVTPGGATDTQYF
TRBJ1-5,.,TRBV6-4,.,TGTGCCAGCAGTTCGGGGGGCGGGGGTCAGCCCCAGCATTTT,CASSSGGGGQPQHF
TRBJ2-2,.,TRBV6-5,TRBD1,TGTGCCAGCAGCACCGGGACAGGGAACACCGGGGAGCTGTTTTTT,CASSTGTGNTGELFF
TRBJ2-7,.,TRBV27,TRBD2,TGTGCCAGCAGTCACTCCGGGACTAGTATTTTCCACGAGCAGTACTTC,CASSHSGTSIFHEQYF
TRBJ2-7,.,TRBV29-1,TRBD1,TGCAGCGCCGGACAGGGTACCGCCGAGCAGTACTTC,CSAGQGTAEQYF
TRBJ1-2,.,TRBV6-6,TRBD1,TGTGCCAGCACAACGGGACAGGGGATTATCTTCTTC,CASTTGQGIIFF
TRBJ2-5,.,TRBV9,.,TGTGCCAGCAGTGACGAGGGAGCGAGGCAAGAGACCCAGTACTTC,CASSDEGARQETQYF
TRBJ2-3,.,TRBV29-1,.,TGCAGCCTATCGAAGTCGCGGGGACTTAGCACAGATACGCAGTATTTT,CSLSKSRGLSTDTQYF
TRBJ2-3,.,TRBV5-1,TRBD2,TGCGCCAGCAGCTTGCAGAATGTGAGACTAGCGGGAGAAGATACGCAGTATTTT,CASSLQNVRLAGEDTQYF
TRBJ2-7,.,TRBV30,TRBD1,TGTGCCTGGAGTGTACAGGGGTTAACCTACGAGCAGTACTTC,CAWSVQGLTYEQYF
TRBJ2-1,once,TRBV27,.,TGTGCCAGCAGTTTAGGACTCTACAATGAGCAGTTCTTC,CASSLGLYNEQFF
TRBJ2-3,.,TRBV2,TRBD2,TGTGCCAGCAGTGAAGTAGCGGGAGGTAACGCAGATACGCAGTATTTT,CASSEVAGGNADTQYF
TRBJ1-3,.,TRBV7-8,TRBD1,TGTGCCAGCAGCGCAGGGGGCGGCTCTGGAAACACCATATATTTT,CASSAGGGSGNTIYF
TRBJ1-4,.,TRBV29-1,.,TGCAGCGTTTCAGGGGTAGGAACTAATGAAAAACTGTTTTTT,CSVSGVGTNEKLFF
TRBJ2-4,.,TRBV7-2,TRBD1,TGTGCCAGCAGCTTAGAGGGGGCCGGGGACATTCAGTACTTC,CASSLEGAGDIQYF
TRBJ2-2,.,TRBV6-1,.,TGTGCCAGCAGTGACAGGGGTCTACTGTACACCGGGGAGCTGTTTTTT,CASSDRGLLYTGELFF
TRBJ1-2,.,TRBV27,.,TGTGCCAGCAGAGCCTCCGGGACAAAAGGAAGAGGCTACACCTTC,CASRASGTKGRGYTF
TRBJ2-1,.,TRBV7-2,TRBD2,TGTGCCAGCAGCTTACGAACTAGCGGGAGTATGGGAGATGAGCAGTTCTTC,CASSLRTSGSMGDEQFF
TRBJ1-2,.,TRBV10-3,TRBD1,TGTGCCATCAGTGGTCTTGACAGGGGGCAGTTCCGCTATGGCTACACCTTC,CAISGLDRGQFRYGYTF
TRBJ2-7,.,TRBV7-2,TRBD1,TGTGCCAGCAGCCCCCAGGTTGGGAACCACGGACAGGGGAAGCAGTACTTC,CASSPQVGNHGQGKQYF
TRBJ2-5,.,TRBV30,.,TGTGCCTGGAGTGGACAGATCGGAGAGACCCAGTACTTC,CAWSGQIGETQYF
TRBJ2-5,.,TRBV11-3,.,TGTGCCAGCAGCCCAAGGGACTACCAAGAGACCCAGTACTTC,CASSPRDYQETQYF
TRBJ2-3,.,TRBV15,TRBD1,TGTGCCACCAGCAGAGATTTCGGACAGGGTACAGATACGCAGTATTTT,CATSRDFGQGTDTQYF
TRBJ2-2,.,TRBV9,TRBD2,TGTGCCAGCAGCGTCGAGACTAGCGTCACCGGGGAGCTGTTTTTT,CASSVETSVTGELFF
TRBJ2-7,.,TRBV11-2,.,TGTGCCAGCACCCTAGCCTACGAGCAGTACTTC,CASTLAYEQYF
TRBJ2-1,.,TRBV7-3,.,TGTGCCAGCAGCTTAAGGCGGGGCAATGAGCAGTTCTTC,CASSLRRGNEQFF
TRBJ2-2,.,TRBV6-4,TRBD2,TGTGCCAGCAGTGACGCTCCCGGGCTAGCGGGAGGGGCCGGGGAGCTGTTTTTT,CASSDAPGLAGGAGELFF
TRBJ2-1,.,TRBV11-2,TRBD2,TGTGCCAGCAACCCGTTAGGGGGTCTAGCGGGAGGAACCGATGAGCAGTTCTTC,CASNPLGGLAGGTDEQFF
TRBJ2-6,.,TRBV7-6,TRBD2,TGTGCCAGCAGCTCCTTTCCGGGAGGGCCTACTGGGGCCAACGTCCTGACTTTC,CASSSFPGGPTGANVLTF
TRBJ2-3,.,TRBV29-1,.,TGCAGCGGGACCCTACTAGCTCGGGGCACAGATACGCAGTATTTT,CSGTLLARGTDTQYF
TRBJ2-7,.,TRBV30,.,TGTGCCTGCGTTGCTATAGGACAACCCTACGAGCAGTACTTC,CACVAIGQPYEQYF
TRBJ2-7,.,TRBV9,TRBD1,TGTGCCAGCAGCGTAAATCGAGGGGGCGCCGAGCAGTACTTC,CASSVNRGGAEQYF
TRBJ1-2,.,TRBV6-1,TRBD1,TGTGCCAGCAGTGAAGCGGGACAGGGGAGCGGCGGCTACACCTTC,CASSEAGQGSGGYTF
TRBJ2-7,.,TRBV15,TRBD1,TGTGCCACCAGCAGGTGGACAGGGGCCCCGAGCTCCTACGAGCAGTACTTC,CATSRWTGAPSSYEQYF
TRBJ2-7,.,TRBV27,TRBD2,TGTGCCAGCAGTTATGCGGGGGGCTACGAGCAGTACTTC,CASSYAGGYEQYF
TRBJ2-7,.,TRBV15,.,TGTGCCACCAGCAGAGGGGGGGGCTCCGACGAGCAGTACTTC,CATSRGGGSDEQYF
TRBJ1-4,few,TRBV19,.,TGTGCCAGTAGAGGTCCCCCCTTCGGGGGGAATGAAAAACTGTTTTTT,CASRGPPFGGNEKLFF
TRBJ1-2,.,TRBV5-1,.,TGCGCCAGCACCCGAAATGGAGGGGGGGCGGCCTATGGCTACACCTTC,CASTRNGGGAAYGYTF
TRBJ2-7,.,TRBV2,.,TGTGCCAGCAGTGAAGCGTGGGCACAGTACTTC,CASSEAWAQYF
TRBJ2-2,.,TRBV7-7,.,TGTGCTAGCAGCACGATACAGCTCACCGGGGAGCTGTTTTTT,CASSTIQLTGELFF
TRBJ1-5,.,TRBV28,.,TGTGCCAGCACCTCGGGGGGCGAGGGCAATCAGCCCCAGCATTTT,CASTSGGEGNQPQHF
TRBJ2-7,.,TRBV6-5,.,TGTGCCAGCAGTTACAAAACGCGTTCGAGGGGGGAGCAGTACTTC,CASSYKTRSRGEQYF